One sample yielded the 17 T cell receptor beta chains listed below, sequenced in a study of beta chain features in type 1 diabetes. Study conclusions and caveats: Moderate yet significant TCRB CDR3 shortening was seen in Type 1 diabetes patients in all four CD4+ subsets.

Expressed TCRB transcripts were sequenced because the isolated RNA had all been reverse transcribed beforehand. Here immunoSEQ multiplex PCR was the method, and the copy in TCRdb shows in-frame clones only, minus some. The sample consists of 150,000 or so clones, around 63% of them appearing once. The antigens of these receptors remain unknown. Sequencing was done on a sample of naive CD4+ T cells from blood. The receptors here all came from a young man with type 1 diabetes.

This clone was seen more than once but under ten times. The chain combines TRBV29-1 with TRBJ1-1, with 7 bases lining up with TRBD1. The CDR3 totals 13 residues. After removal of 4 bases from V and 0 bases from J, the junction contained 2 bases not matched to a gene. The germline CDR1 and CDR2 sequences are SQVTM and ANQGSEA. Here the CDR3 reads CSVVGQLNTEAFF. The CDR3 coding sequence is TGCAGCGTTGTGGGACAGCTGAACACTGAAGCTTTCTTT.

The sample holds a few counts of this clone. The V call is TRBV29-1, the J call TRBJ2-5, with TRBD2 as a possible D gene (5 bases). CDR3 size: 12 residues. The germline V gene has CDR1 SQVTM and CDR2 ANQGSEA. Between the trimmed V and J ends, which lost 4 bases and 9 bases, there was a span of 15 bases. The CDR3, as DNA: TGCAGCGTTGCGGGCTTGCGGGTTGCCCAGTACTTC. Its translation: CSVAGLRVAQYF.

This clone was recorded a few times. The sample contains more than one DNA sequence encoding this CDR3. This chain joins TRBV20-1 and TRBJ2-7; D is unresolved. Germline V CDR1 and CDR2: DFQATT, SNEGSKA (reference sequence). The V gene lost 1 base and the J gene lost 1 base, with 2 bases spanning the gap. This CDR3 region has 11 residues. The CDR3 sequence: CSARVSYEQYF. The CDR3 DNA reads TGCAGTGCTAGAGTATCCTACGAGCAGTACTTC.

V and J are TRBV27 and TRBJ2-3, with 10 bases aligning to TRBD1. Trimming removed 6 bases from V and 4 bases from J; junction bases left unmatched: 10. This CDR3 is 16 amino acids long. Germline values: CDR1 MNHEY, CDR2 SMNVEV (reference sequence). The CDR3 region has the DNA TGTGCCAGCAGCCCGCTGGACAGGGGGAGGCCAGATACGCAGTATTTT. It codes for CASSPLDRGRPDTQYF.

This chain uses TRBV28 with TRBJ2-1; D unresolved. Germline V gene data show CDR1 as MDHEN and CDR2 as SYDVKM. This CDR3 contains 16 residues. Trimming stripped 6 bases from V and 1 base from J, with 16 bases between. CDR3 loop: CASSLFAAPSYNEQFF. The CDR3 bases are TGTGCCAGCAGCCTCTTCGCGGCTCCGTCCTACAATGAGCAGTTCTTC.

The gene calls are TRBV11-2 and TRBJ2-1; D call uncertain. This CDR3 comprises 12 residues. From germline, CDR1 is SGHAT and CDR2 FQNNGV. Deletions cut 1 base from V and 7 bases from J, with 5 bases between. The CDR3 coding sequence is TGTGCCAGCAGCTTAGTAGGGAATGAGCAGTTCTTC. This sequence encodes CASSLVGNEQFF.

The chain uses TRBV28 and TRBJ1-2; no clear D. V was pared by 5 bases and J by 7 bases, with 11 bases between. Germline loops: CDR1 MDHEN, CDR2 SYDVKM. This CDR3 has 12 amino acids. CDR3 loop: CASSPLGSGYTF. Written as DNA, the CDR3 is TGTGCCAGCAGTCCACTAGGTAGTGGCTACACCTTC.

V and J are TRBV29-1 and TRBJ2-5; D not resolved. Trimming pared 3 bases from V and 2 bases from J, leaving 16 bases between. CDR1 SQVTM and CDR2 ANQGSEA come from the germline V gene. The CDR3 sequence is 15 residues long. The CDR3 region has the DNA TGCAGCGTTGAGGTGATTTGGGGTGGGCAAGAGACCCAGTACTTC. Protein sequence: CSVEVIWGGQETQYF.

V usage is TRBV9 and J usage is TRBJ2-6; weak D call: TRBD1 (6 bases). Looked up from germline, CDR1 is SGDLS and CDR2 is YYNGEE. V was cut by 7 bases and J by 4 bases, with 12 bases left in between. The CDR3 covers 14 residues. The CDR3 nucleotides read TGTGCCAGCGGGGGCAGGGCCGGGGCCAACGTCCTGACTTTC. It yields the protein CASGGRAGANVLTF.

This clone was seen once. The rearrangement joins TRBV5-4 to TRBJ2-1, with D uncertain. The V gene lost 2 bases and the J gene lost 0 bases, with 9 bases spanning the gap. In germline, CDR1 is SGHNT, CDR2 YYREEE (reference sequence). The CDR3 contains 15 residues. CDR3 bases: TGTGCCAGCAGCTTACCAGGAAGCTCCTACAATGAGCAGTTCTTC. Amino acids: CASSLPGSSYNEQFF.

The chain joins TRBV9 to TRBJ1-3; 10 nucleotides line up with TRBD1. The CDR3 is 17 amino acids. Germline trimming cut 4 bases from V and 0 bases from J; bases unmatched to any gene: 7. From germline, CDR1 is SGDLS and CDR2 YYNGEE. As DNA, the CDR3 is TGTGCCAGCAGCTTAAAGGGACAGGGGACCTCTGGAAACACCATATATTTT. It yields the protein CASSLKGQGTSGNTIYF.

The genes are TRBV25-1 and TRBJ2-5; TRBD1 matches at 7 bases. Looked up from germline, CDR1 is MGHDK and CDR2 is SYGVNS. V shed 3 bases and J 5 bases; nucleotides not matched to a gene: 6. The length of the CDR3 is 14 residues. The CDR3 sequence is CASSDRQGGETQYF. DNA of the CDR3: TGTGCCAGCAGTGACCGACAGGGCGGGGAGACCCAGTACTTC.

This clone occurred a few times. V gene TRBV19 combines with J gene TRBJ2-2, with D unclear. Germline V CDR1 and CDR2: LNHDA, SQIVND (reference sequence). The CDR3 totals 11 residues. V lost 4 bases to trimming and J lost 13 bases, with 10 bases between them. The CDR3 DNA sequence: TGTGCCAGTAGTAGTGACGTTGGGCTGTTTTTT. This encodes CASSSDVGLFF.

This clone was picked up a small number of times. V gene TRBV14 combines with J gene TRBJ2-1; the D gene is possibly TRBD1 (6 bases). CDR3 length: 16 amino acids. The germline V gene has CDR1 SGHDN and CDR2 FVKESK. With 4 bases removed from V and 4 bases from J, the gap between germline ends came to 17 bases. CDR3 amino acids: CASSLLAKGEYNEQFF. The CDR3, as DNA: TGTGCCAGCAGCCTCCTGGCTAAGGGGGAGTACAATGAGCAGTTCTTC.

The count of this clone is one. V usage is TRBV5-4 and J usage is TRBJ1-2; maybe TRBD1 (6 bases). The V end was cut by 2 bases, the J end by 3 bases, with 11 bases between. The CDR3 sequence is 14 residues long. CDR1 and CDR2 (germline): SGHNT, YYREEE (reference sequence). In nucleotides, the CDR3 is TGTGCCAGCAGCTTTACAGGGTCCGACTATGGCTACACCTTC. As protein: CASSFTGSDYGYTF. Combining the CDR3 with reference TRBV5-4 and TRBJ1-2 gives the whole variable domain ETGVTQSPTHLIKTRGQQVTLRCSSQSGHNTVSWYQQALGQGPQFIFQYYREEENGRGNFPPRFSGLQFPNYSSELNVNALELDDSALYLCASSFTGSDYGYTFGSGTRLTVV.

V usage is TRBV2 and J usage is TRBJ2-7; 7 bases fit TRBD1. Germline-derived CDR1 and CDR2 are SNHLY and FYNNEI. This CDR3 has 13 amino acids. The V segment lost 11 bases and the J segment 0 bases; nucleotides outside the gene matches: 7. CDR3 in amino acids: CAYLRQGSYEQYF. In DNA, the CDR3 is TGTGCCTACCTCAGACAGGGCTCCTACGAGCAGTACTTC. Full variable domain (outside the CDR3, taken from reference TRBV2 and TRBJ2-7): EPEVTQTPSHQVTQMGQEVILRCVPISNHLYFYWYRQILGQKVEFLVSFYNNEISEKSEIFDDQFSVERPDGSNFTLKIRSTKLEDSAMYFCAYLRQGSYEQYFGPGTRLTVT.

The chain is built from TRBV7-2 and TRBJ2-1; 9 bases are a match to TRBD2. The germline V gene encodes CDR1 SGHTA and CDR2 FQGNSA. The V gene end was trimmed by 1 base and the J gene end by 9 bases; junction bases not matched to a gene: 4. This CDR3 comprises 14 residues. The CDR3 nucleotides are TGTGCCAGCAGCTTAGAGCCTAGCGGGGTTGAGCAGTTCTTC. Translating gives CASSLEPSGVEQFF.